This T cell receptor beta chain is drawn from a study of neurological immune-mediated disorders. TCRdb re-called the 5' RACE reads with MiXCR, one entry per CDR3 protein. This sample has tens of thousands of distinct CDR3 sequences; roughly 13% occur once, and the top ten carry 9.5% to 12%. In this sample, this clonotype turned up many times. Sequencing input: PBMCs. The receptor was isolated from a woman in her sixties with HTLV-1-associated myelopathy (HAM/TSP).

The CDR3 protein is CASSPLRRRDYEQYF. CDR3 DNA: TGTGCCAGCAGTCCCCTTCGGCGGCGGGACTACGAGCAGTACTTC. This chain links TRBV6-5 with TRBJ2-7; D is possibly TRBD2 (6 bases). Looked up from germline, CDR1 is MNHEY and CDR2 is SVGAGI. Trimming removed 5 bases at V and 3 bases at J, with 17 bases between. The CDR3 loop spans 15 amino acids.